This T cell receptor (beta chain) was identified during a study of shared clonotypes between healthy human individuals. Some clones are missing from TCRdb's copy, which holds only in-frame ones; the method was immunoSEQ multiplex PCR. The repertoire holds some 1.5 million clones, with around 98% as singletons. The CDR3 spans 13 residues. V lost 0 bases and J lost 6, with 10 bases in between. CDR1 and CDR2 from the germline V gene are SGHRS and YFSETQ. The clonotype comes from a man aged 25 to 40 in good health. This chain joins TRBV5-1 and TRBJ2-7, with a tentative D call TRBD1 (6 bases). The sequencing input was naive CD4+ T cells sorted from blood. Sample subset: CD45RA+ positively selected. The CDR3, as DNA: TGCGCCAGCAGCTTGGTGGGGACAACCGAGCAGTACTTC. Protein product: CASSLVGTTEQYF.